A selection of T cell receptor beta chains follows, all from one sample in a study of blood T cell repertoires in COVID-19. Sequencing used immunoSEQ multiplex PCR; TCRdb keeps in-frame clones, though not all of them. Among about 310,000 clones listed, around 86% were seen once. The sequencing input was peripheral blood. The receptors stem from a man aged 45-65 years with active or convalescent COVID-19. CDR3s include the opening cysteine and the closing phenylalanine or tryptophan. A D gene is named only where the DNA matches it firmly. Size values are once, few and many counts, or a class for expanded clones, and some rows have none.

j_gene: TRBJ1-1
d_gene: TRBD1
abundance: once
v_gene: TRBV10-3
CDR3aa: CAISGITGGTEAFF
CDR3nt: TGTGCCATCAGTGGCATCACAGGGGGCACTGAAGCTTTCTTT

j_gene: TRBJ1-1
d_gene: .
abundance: .
v_gene: TRBV5-4
CDR3aa: CASSGSGGGFSLFF
CDR3nt: TGTGCCAGCAGTGGATCGGGCGGGGGGTTTTCTCTTTTCTTT

j_gene: TRBJ1-1
d_gene: TRBD1
abundance: .
v_gene: TRBV29-1
CDR3aa: CSGRRLGQGAGTEAFF
CDR3nt: TGCAGCGGAAGAAGACTTGGACAGGGGGCTGGGACTGAAGCTTTCTTT

j_gene: TRBJ1-2
d_gene: .
abundance: .
v_gene: TRBV5-6
CDR3aa: CASSPTGNYGYTF
CDR3nt: TGTGCCAGCAGCCCAACGGGGAACTATGGCTACACCTTC

j_gene: TRBJ2-7
d_gene: .
abundance: .
v_gene: TRBV19
CDR3aa: CASSTGSYEQYF
CDR3nt: TGTGCCAGTAGTACAGGATCCTACGAGCAGTACTTC

j_gene: TRBJ1-2
d_gene: TRBD1
abundance: .
v_gene: TRBV7-8
CDR3aa: CASSLSLGQQGAPDYGYTF
CDR3nt: TGTGCCAGCAGCTTATCCTTGGGTCAACAGGGGGCGCCCGACTATGGCTACACCTTC

j_gene: TRBJ2-7
d_gene: .
abundance: few
v_gene: TRBV30
CDR3aa: CAWSGTRESLEQYF
CDR3nt: TGTGCCTGGAGTGGAACCAGGGAATCTCTCGAGCAGTACTTC

j_gene: TRBJ1-1
d_gene: .
abundance: few
v_gene: TRBV7-3
CDR3aa: CASSDTNTEAFF
CDR3nt: TGTGCCAGTAGTGACACAAACACTGAAGCTTTCTTT

j_gene: TRBJ1-4
d_gene: TRBD1
abundance: few
v_gene: TRBV6-4
CDR3aa: CASSAQGGTNEKLFF
CDR3nt: TGTGCCAGCAGTGCCCAGGGGGGTACTAATGAAAAACTGTTTTTT

j_gene: TRBJ1-1
d_gene: .
abundance: .
v_gene: TRBV28
CDR3aa: CASSLSGEAEAFF
CDR3nt: TGTGCCAGCAGCTTATCCGGGGAGGCTGAAGCTTTCTTT

j_gene: TRBJ2-5
d_gene: .
abundance: .
v_gene: TRBV6-5
CDR3aa: CASSYGTKGTQYF
CDR3nt: TGTGCCAGCAGTTACGGGACAAAAGGGACCCAGTACTTC

j_gene: TRBJ2-5
d_gene: TRBD1
abundance: .
v_gene: TRBV14
CDR3aa: CASSQGARDSLLQETQYF
CDR3nt: TGTGCCAGCAGCCAAGGGGCACGGGACAGCCTACTTCAAGAGACCCAGTACTTC

j_gene: TRBJ1-2
d_gene: TRBD1
abundance: .
v_gene: TRBV2
CDR3aa: CASSLRGRANYGYTF
CDR3nt: TGTGCCAGCAGTCTAAGGGGGCGCGCTAACTATGGCTACACCTTC

j_gene: TRBJ1-1
d_gene: TRBD1
abundance: .
v_gene: TRBV27
CDR3aa: CASSPGQGARTEAFF
CDR3nt: TGTGCCAGCAGTCCGGGACAGGGGGCCCGCACTGAAGCTTTCTTT

j_gene: TRBJ2-7
d_gene: TRBD1
abundance: .
v_gene: TRBV6-5
CDR3aa: CASRAGTGYIEQYF
CDR3nt: TGTGCCAGCAGAGCCGGGACAGGGTATATCGAGCAGTACTTC

j_gene: TRBJ1-1
d_gene: .
abundance: .
v_gene: TRBV6-5
CDR3aa: CASSYSYQGGTEAFF
CDR3nt: TGTGCCAGCAGTTACTCGTATCAGGGCGGCACTGAAGCTTTCTTT

j_gene: TRBJ2-7
d_gene: .
abundance: .
v_gene: TRBV4-2
CDR3aa: CASSQAGEGEQYF
CDR3nt: TGTGCCAGCAGCCAAGCAGGGGAGGGCGAGCAGTACTTC

j_gene: TRBJ1-4
d_gene: TRBD1
abundance: .
v_gene: TRBV10-3
CDR3aa: CAISESGQGGEKLFF
CDR3nt: TGTGCCATCAGTGAGTCGGGACAGGGAGGAGAAAAACTGTTTTTT

j_gene: TRBJ1-2
d_gene: .
abundance: .
v_gene: TRBV6-5
CDR3aa: CASSYSSVEGYGYTF
CDR3nt: TGTGCCAGCAGTTACTCGTCGGTTGAGGGCTATGGCTACACCTTC

j_gene: TRBJ1-5
d_gene: TRBD1
abundance: .
v_gene: TRBV6-6
CDR3aa: CASSPAFQGAQLAQHF
CDR3nt: TGTGCCAGCAGTCCGGCCTTTCAGGGGGCTCAGCTGGCCCAGCATTTT

j_gene: TRBJ2-5
d_gene: .
abundance: once
v_gene: TRBV18
CDR3aa: CASSPPGGLQETQYF
CDR3nt: TGTGCCAGCTCACCACCGGGAGGACTTCAAGAGACCCAGTACTTC

j_gene: TRBJ1-1
d_gene: .
abundance: .
v_gene: TRBV11-1
CDR3aa: CASSLVTETEAFF
CDR3nt: TGTGCCAGCAGCTTAGTAACAGAGACTGAAGCTTTCTTT

j_gene: TRBJ1-4
d_gene: TRBD1
abundance: .
v_gene: TRBV5-1
CDR3aa: CASSSRSGTGGEKLFF
CDR3nt: TGCGCCAGCAGCTCAAGGTCCGGGACAGGGGGTGAAAAACTGTTTTTT

j_gene: TRBJ2-2
d_gene: TRBD1
abundance: .
v_gene: TRBV4-1
CDR3aa: CASSSGTGGKTGELFF
CDR3nt: TGCGCCAGCAGCTCCGGGACAGGGGGGAAAACCGGGGAGCTGTTTTTT

j_gene: TRBJ2-3
d_gene: .
abundance: .
v_gene: TRBV2
CDR3aa: CASSDQGGTDTQYF
CDR3nt: TGTGCCAGCAGTGACCAGGGTGGCACAGATACGCAGTATTTT

j_gene: TRBJ1-1
d_gene: .
abundance: few
v_gene: TRBV7-9
CDR3aa: CASSPPNGLGIEAFF
CDR3nt: TGTGCCAGCAGCCCACCTAATGGACTAGGCATTGAAGCTTTCTTT

j_gene: TRBJ1-2
d_gene: .
abundance: .
v_gene: TRBV10-3
CDR3aa: CAISELEELYGYTF
CDR3nt: TGTGCCATCAGTGAATTGGAGGAGCTCTATGGCTACACCTTC

j_gene: TRBJ1-4
d_gene: .
abundance: .
v_gene: TRBV28
CDR3aa: CASRNGWGVRGEKLFF
CDR3nt: TGTGCCAGCAGGAACGGTTGGGGGGTCCGCGGGGAAAAACTGTTTTTT

j_gene: TRBJ1-4
d_gene: .
abundance: .
v_gene: TRBV10-3
CDR3aa: CAISRTAQSSNEKLFF
CDR3nt: TGTGCCATCAGCCGGACAGCCCAATCATCTAATGAAAAACTGTTTTTT

j_gene: TRBJ1-1
d_gene: TRBD1
abundance: .
v_gene: TRBV2
CDR3aa: CAREQGAVNTEAFF
CDR3nt: TGTGCCAGGGAACAGGGGGCGGTGAACACTGAAGCTTTCTTT

j_gene: TRBJ2-1
d_gene: TRBD2
abundance: .
v_gene: TRBV4-2
CDR3aa: CASSQDPGLAGGPSNEQFF
CDR3nt: TGTGCCAGCAGCCAAGACCCGGGACTAGCGGGAGGGCCTTCGAATGAGCAGTTCTTC